This T cell receptor beta chain was captured in a study of cytomegalovirus exposure and HLA in healthy donors. Study in general: Earlier, 180 million or so T cells were analyzed, and 95 million to 140 million unique TCR beta sequences were found among them.

General study findings and limits: As was reported, the classifier diagnosed cytomegalovirus status with high specificity and sensitivity. CMV antigen specificity of three CMV-associated chains was confirmed in vitro.

Comments on this clone: Its antigen remains unidentified.

This CDR3 region has 15 residues. With 3 bases clipped from V and 4 bases from J, the junction kept 4 bases outside the gene matches. From germline, CDR1 is SGHRS and CDR2 YFSETQ. The primer mix had 60 Vbeta and 13 Jbeta primers. Only in-frame clones appear in the TCRdb table, and some are missing; sequencing was by immunoSEQ multiplex PCR. The repertoire consists of tens of thousands of clones, with more than 80% occurring once and the leading ten covering around 6.3%. Material for sequencing was PBMCs. This chain links TRBV5-1 with TRBJ2-3, with 11 bases matching TRBD2. This sequence was found in a human donor in good health. The CDR3 loop is CASSSSGGIADTQYF. The CDR3 DNA reads TGCGCCAGCAGCTCTAGCGGGGGGATCGCAGATACGCAGTATTTT.